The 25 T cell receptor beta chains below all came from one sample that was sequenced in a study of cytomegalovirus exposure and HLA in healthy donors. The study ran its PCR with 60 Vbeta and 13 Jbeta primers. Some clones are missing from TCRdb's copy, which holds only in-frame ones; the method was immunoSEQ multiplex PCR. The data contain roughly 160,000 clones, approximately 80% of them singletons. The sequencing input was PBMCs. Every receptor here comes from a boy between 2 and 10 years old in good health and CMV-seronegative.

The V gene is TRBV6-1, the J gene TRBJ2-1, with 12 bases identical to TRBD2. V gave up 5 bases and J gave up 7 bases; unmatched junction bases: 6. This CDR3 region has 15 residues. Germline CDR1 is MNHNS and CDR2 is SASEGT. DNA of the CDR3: TGTGCCAGCAGTAGACTAGCGGGGGTTGGTAATGAGCAGTTCTTC. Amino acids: CASSRLAGVGNEQFF.

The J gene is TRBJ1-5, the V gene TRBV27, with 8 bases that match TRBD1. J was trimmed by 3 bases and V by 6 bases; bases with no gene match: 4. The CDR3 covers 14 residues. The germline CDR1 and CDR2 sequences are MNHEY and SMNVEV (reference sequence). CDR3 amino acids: CASRGQGINQPQHF. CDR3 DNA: TGTGCCAGCAGAGGACAGGGAATCAATCAGCCCCAGCATTTT.

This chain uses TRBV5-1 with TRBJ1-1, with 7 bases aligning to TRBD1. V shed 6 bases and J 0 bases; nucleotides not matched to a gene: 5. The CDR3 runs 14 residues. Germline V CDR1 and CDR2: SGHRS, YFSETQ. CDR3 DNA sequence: TGCGCCAGCACCTGGGACAGATTGAACACTGAAGCTTTCTTT. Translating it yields CASTWDRLNTEAFF.

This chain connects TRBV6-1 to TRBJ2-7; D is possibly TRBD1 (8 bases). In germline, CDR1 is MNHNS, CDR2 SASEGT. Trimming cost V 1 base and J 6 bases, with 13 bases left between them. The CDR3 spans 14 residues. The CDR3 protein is CASSEVDREGEQYV. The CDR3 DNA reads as TGTGCCAGCAGTGAAGTGGACAGGGAGGGCGAGCAGTACGTC.

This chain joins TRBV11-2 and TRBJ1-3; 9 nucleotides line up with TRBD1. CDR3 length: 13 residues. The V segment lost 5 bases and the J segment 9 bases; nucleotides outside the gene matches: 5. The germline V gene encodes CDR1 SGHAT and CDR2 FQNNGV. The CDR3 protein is CASSADRGATIYF. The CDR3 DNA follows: TGTGCCAGCAGCGCGGACAGGGGAGCCACCATATATTTT.

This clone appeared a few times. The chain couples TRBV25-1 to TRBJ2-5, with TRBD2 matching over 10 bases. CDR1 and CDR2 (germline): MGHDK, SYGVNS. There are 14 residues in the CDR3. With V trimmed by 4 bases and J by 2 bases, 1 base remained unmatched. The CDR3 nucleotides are TGTGCCAGCAGTGTACTAGCGGGGCAAGAGACCCAGTACTTC. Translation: CASSVLAGQETQYF.

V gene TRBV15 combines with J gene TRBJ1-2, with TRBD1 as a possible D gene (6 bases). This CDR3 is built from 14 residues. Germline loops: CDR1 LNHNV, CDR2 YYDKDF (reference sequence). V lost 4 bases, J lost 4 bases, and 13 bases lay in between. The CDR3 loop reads CATSIDRTLYGYTF. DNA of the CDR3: TGTGCCACCAGCATTGACAGGACCCTCTATGGCTACACCTTC. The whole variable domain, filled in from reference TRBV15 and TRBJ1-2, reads DAMVIQNPRYQVTQFGKPVTLSCSQTLNHNVMYWYQQKSSQAPKLLFHYYDKDFNNEADTPDNFQSRRPNTSFCFLDIRSPGLGDTAMYLCATSIDRTLYGYTFGSGTRLTVV.

CDR3 protein: CASSADRATYEQYV. The DNA for the CDR3 is TGTGCCAGCAGCGCCGACAGGGCGACCTACGAGCAGTACGTC. The J gene is TRBJ2-7, the V gene TRBV7-8, with 7 nucleotides matching TRBD1. This CDR3 region has 14 residues. Germline lookup yields CDR1 SGHVS and CDR2 FQNEAQ. Unmatched junction bases numbered 6, after V lost 5 bases and J lost 2 bases.

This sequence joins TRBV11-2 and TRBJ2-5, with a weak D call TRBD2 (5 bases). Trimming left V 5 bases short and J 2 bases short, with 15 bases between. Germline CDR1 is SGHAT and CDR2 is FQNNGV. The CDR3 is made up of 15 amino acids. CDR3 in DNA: TGTGCCAGCAGCGCCCTGAGCGGACGTCAAGAGACCCAGTACTTC. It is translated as CASSALSGRQETQYF.

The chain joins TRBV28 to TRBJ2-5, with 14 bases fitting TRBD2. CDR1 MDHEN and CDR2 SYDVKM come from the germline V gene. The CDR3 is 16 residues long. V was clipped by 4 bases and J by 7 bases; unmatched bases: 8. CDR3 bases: TGTGCCAGCAGTTCACGAGGACTAGCGGGGGGAGGGACCCAGTACTTC. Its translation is CASSSRGLAGGGTQYF. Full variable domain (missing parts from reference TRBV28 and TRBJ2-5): DVKVTQSSRYLVKRTGEKVFLECVQDMDHENMFWYRQDPGLGLRLIYFSYDVKMKEKGDIPEGYSVSREKKERFSLILESASTNQTSMYLCASSSRGLAGGGTQYFGPGTRLLVL.

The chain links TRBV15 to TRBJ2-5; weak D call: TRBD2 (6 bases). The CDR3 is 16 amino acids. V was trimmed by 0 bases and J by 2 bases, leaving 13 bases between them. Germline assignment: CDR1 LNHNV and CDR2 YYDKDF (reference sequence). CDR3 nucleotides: TGTGCCACCAGCAGAGATCGGAGGGGCTATCAAGAGACCCAGTACTTC. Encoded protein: CATSRDRRGYQETQYF.

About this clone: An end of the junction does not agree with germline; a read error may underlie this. The CDR3 sequence is CASSLDRGDIQYF. CDR3 nucleotide sequence: TGTGCCAGTAGTCTAGACAGGGGAGACATTCAGTACTTC. The chain has TRBV19 and TRBJ2-4, with 8 bases that match TRBD1. The length of the CDR3 is 13 residues. CDR1 is LNHDA and CDR2 is SQIVND in the germline V gene (reference sequence).

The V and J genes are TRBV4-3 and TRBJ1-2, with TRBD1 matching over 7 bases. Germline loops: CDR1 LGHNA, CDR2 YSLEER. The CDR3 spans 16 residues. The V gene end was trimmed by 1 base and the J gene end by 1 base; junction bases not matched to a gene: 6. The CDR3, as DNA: TGCGCCAGCAGCCAAGGGTGGGGGGACAGTAACTATGGCTACACCTTC. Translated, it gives CASSQGWGDSNYGYTF.

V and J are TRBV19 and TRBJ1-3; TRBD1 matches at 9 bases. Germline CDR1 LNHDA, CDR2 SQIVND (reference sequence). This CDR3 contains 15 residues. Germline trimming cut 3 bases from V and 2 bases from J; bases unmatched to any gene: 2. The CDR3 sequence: CASSMDRGPGNTIYF. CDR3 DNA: TGTGCCAGTAGTATGGACAGGGGACCTGGAAACACCATATATTTT.

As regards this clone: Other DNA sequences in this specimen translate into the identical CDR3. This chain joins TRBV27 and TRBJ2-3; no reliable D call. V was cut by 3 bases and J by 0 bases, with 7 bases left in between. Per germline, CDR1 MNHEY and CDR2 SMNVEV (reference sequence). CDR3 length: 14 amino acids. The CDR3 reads CASSFSRSTDTQYF. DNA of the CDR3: TGTGCCAGCAGTTTCTCTAGAAGCACAGATACGCAGTATTTT.

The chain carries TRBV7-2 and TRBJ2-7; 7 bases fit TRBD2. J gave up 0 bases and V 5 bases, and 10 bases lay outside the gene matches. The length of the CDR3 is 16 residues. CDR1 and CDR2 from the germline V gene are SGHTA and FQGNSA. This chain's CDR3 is CASSLIWEGASYEQYF. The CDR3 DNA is TGTGCCAGCAGCCTTATTTGGGAGGGAGCCTCCTACGAGCAGTACTTC.

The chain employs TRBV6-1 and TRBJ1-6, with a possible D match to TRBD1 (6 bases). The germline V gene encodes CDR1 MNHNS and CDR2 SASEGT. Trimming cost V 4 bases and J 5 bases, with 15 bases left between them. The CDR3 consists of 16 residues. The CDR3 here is CASSGGRGSDNSPLHF. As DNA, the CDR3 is TGTGCCAGCAGTGGGGGAAGGGGGTCCGATAATTCACCCCTCCACTTT.

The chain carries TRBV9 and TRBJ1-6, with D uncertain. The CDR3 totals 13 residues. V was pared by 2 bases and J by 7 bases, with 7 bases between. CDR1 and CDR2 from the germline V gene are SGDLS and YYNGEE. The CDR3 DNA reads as TGTGCCAGCAGCGTTTCCCTAAATTCACCCCTCCACTTT. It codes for CASSVSLNSPLHF.

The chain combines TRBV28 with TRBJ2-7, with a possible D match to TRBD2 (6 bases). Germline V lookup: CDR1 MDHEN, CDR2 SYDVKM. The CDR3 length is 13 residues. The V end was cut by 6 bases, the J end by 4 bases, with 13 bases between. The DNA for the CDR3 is TGTGCCAGCAGCCACCTTAGCGGTTACGAGCAGTACTTC. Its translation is CASSHLSGYEQYF.

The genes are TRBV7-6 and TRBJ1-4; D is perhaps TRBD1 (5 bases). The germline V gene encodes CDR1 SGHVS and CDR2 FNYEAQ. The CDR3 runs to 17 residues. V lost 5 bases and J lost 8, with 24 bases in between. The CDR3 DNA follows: TGTGCCAGCAGCACCAGAAGCAGGGTGGCGCCCATGGAAAAACTGTTTTTT. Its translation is CASSTRSRVAPMEKLFF.

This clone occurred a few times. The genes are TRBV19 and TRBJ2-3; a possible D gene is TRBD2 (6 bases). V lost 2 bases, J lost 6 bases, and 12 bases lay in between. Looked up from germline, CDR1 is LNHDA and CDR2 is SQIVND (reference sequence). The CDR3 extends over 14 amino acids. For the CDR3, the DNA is TGTGCCAGTAGTATATCCGGGGGAACGGATACGCAGTATTTT. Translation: CASSISGGTDTQYF.

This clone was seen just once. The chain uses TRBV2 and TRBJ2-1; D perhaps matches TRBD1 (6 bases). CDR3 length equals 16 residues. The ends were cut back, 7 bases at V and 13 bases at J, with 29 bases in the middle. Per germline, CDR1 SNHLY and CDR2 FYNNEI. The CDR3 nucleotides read TGTGCCAGCACACCGAGGACAGCCCCCGAATTCCCCCCACAGTTCTTC. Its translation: CASTPRTAPEFPPQFF.

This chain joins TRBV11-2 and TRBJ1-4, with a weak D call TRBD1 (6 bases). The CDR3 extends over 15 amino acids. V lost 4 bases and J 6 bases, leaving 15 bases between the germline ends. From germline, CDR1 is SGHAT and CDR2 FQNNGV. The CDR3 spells CASSSGAASYEKLFF. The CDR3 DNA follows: TGTGCCAGCAGCTCAGGGGCGGCCTCTTATGAAAAACTGTTTTTT.

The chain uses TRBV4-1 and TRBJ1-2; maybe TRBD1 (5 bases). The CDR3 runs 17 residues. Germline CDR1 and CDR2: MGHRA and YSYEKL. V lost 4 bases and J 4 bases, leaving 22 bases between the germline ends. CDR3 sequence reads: CASSPPWSPGTSYGYTF. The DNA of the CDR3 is TGCGCCAGCAGCCCCCCTTGGTCTCCCGGGACTAGCTATGGCTACACCTTC.

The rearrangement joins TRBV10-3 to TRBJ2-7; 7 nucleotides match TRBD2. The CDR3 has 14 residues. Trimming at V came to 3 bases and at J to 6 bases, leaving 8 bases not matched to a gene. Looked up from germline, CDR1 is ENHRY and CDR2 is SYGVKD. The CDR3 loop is CAISDHGLGGEQYF. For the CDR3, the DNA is TGTGCCATCAGTGACCACGGACTAGGAGGCGAGCAGTACTTC.